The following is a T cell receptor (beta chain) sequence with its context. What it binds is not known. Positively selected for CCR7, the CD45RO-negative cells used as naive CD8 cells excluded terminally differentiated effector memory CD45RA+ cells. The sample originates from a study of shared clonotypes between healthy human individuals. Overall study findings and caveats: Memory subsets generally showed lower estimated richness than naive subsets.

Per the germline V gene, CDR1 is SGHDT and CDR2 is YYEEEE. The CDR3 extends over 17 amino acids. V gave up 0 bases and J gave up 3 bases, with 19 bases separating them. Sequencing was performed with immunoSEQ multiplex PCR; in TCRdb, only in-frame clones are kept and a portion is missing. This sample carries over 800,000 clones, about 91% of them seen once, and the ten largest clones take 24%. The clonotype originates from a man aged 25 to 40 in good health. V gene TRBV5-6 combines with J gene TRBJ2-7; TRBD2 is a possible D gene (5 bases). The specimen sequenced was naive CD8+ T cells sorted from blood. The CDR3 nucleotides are TGTGCCAGCAGCTTGGAGGTCAGCCCGCGGGTGAACTACGAGCAGTACTTC. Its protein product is CASSLEVSPRVNYEQYF.